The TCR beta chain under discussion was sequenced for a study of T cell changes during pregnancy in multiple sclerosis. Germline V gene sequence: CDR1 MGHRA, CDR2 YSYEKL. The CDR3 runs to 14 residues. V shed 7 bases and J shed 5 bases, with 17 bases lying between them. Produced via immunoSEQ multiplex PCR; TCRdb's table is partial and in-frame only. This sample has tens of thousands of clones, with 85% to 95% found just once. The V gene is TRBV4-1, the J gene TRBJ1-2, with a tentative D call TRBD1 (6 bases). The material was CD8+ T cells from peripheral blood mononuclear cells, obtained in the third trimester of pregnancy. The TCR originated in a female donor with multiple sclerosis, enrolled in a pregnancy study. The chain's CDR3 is CASTPKEGGYGYTF. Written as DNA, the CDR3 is TGCGCCAGCACCCCCAAGGAGGGGGGGTATGGCTACACCTTC.